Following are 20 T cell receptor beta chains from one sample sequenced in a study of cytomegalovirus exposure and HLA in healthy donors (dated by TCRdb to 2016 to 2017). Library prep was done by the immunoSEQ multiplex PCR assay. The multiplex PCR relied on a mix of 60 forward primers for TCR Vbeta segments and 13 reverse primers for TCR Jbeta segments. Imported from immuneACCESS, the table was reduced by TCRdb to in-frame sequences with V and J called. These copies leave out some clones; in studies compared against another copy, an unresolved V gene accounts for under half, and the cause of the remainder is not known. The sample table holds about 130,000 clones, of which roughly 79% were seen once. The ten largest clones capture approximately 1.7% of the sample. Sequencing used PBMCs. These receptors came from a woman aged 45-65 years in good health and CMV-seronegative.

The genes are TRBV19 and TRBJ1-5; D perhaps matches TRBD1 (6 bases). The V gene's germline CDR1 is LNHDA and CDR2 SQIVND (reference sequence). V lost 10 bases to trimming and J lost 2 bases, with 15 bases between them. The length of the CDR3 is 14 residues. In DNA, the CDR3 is TGTGCCACCGGACAGACAGTGGGCAATCAGCCCCAGCATTTT. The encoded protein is CATGQTVGNQPQHF.

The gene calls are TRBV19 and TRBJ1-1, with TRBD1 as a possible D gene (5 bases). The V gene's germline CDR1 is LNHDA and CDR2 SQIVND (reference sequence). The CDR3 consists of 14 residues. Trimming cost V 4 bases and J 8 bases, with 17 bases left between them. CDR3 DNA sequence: TGTGCCAGTAGTACCCGGCAGGGATCAAGGGAAGCTTTCTTT. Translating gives CASSTRQGSREAFF.

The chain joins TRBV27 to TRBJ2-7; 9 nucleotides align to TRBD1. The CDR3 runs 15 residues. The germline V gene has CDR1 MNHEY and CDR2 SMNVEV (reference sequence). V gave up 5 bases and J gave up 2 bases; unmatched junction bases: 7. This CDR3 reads CASSVRGQGTYEQYF. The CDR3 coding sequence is TGTGCCAGCAGTGTAAGGGGACAGGGTACCTACGAGCAGTACTTC.

CDR3 residues: CASSLGTGGSNQPQHF. The CDR3 DNA is TGTGCCAGCAGCCTCGGGACAGGGGGCAGCAATCAGCCCCAGCATTTT. The chain joins TRBV5-5 to TRBJ1-5; TRBD1 matches at 12 bases. CDR1 is SGHKS, CDR2 YYEKEE, per germline (reference sequence). This CDR3 comprises 16 residues. The ends lost 4 bases at V and 1 base at J; junction bases unmatched: 3.

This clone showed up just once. CDR3 residues: CSVEVQGDTQYF. CDR3 in DNA: TGCAGCGTTGAAGTCCAGGGGGATACGCAGTATTTT. This sequence joins TRBV29-1 and TRBJ2-3, with D perhaps matching TRBD1 (6 bases). The germline V and J ends were trimmed by 1 base and 6 bases, with 8 bases remaining between them. The germline V gene encodes CDR1 SQVTM and CDR2 ANQGSEA. This CDR3 region has 12 residues.

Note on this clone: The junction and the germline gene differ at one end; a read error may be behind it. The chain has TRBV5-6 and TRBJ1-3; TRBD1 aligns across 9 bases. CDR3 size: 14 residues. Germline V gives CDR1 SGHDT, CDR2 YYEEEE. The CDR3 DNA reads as TGTGCCAGCAGCTTGGCCAGTTGGACAGGGGCCGCGGATTTT. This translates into CASSLASWTGAADF.

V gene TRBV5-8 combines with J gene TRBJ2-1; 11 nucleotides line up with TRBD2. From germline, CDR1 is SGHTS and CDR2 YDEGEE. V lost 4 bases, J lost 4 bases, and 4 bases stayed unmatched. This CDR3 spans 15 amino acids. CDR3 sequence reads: CASSHGTSGYNEQFF. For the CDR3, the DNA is TGTGCCAGCAGCCACGGGACTAGCGGTTACAATGAGCAGTTCTTC.

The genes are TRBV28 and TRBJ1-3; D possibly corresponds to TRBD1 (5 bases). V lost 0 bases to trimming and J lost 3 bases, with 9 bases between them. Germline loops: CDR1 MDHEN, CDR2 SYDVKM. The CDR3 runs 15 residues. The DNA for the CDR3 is TGTGCCAGCAGTTTATGGACAGAAGGTGGAAACACCATATATTTT. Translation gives CASSLWTEGGNTIYF.

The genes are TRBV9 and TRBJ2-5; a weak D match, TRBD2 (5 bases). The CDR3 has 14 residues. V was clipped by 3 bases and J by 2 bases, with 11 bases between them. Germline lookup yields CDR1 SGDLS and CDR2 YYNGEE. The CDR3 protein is CASSARAVQETQYF. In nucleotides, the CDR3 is TGTGCCAGCAGCGCGAGAGCGGTACAAGAGACCCAGTACTTC.

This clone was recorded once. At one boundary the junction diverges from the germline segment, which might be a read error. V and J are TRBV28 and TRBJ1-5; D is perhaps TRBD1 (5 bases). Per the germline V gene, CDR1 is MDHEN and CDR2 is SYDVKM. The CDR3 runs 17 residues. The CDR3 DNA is TGTGCCAGCAGTGACCCCCAGGGTTCGGGTAGCAATCAGCCCCAGAATTTT. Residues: CASSDPQGSGSNQPQNF.

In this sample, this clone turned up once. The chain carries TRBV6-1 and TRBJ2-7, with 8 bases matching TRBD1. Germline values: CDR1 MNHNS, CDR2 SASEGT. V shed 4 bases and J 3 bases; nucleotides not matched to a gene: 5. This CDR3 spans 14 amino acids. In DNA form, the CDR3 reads TGTGCCAGCAGTGGGCGGACAGGGCGCTACGAGCAGTACGTC. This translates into CASSGRTGRYEQYV.

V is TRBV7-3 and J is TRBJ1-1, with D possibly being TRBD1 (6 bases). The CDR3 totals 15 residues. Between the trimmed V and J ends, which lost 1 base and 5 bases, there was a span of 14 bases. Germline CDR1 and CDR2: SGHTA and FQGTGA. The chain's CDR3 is CASSLNQGLGTEAFF. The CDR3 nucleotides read TGTGCCAGCAGCTTAAATCAGGGGCTGGGGACTGAAGCTTTCTTT.

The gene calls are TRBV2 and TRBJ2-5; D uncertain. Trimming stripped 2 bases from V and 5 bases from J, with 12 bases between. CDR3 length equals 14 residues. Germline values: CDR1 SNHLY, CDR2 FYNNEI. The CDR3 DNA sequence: TGTGCCAGCAGTGAATCCCCTCCGGTCGAGACCCAGTACTTC. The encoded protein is CASSESPPVETQYF.

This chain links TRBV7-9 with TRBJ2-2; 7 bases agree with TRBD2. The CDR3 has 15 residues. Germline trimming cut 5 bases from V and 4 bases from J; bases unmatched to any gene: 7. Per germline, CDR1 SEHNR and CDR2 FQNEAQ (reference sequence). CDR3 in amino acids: CASSHTTSSTGELFF. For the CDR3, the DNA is TGTGCCAGCAGCCATACGACTAGCAGCACCGGGGAGCTGTTTTTT.

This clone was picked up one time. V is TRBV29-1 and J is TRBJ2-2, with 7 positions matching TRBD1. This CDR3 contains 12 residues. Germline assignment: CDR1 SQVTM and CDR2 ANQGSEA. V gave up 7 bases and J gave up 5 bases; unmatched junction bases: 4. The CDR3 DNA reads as TGCAGCGGCCAACAGGGGACCGGGGAGCTGTTTTTT. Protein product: CSGQQGTGELFF.

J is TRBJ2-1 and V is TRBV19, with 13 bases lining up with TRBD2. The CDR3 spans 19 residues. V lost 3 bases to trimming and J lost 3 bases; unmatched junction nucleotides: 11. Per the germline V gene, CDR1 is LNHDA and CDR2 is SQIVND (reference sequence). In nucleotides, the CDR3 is TGTGCCAGTAGTATTCCCCTAACCGGGACTAGCGGGGTCTACAATGAGCAGTTCTTC. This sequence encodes CASSIPLTGTSGVYNEQFF.

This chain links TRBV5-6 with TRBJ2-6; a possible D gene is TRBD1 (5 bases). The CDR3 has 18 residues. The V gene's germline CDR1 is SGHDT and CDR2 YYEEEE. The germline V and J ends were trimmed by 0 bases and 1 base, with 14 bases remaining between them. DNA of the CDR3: TGTGCCAGCAGCTTGGTCCAGGGTTCACATTCTGGGGCCAACGTCCTGACTTTC. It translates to CASSLVQGSHSGANVLTF.

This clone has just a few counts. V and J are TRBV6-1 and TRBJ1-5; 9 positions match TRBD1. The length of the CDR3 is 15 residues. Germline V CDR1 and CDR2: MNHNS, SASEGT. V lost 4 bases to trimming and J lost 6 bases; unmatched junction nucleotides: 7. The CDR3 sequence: CASSAVWTGVQPQHF. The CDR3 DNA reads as TGTGCCAGCAGTGCGGTTTGGACAGGGGTTCAGCCCCAGCATTTT.

Here the CDR3 DNA reads TGTGCCAGCAGTTCGAACAGGGATCAGCCCCAGCATTTT. It encodes CASSSNRDQPQHF. The chain joins TRBV28 to TRBJ1-5; D possibly corresponds to TRBD1 (6 bases). The germline V gene encodes CDR1 MDHEN and CDR2 SYDVKM. The CDR3 has 13 residues. The V gene lost 4 bases and the J gene lost 5 bases, with 9 bases spanning the gap.

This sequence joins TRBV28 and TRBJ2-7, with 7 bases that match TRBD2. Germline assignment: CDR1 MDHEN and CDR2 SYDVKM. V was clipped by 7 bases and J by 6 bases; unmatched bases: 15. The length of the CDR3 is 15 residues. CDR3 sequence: CASNQHPGGAGEQYF. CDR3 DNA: TGTGCCAGCAACCAACATCCGGGAGGTGCCGGCGAGCAGTACTTC. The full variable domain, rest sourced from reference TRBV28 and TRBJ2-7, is DVKVTQSSRYLVKRTGEKVFLECVQDMDHENMFWYRQDPGLGLRLIYFSYDVKMKEKGDIPEGYSVSREKKERFSLILESASTNQTSMYLCASNQHPGGAGEQYFGPGTRLTVT.